This T cell receptor beta chain was sequenced in a study of follicular helper T cells after annual influenza vaccination. On this clone: What it binds is unknown.

Study-wide results and caveats: Change in circulating plasmablasts correlated with ICOS+CD38+ cTfh clonality change.

Assay: immunoSEQ multiplex PCR; the TCRdb copy retains only in-frame clones and omits some. The sample includes fewer than 15,000 clones, 78% of them seen just once. Specified time point: 2015-2016 season, pre-vaccination. Per the germline V gene, CDR1 is DFQATT and CDR2 is SNEGSKA (reference sequence). Trimming stripped 1 base from V and 6 bases from J, with 4 bases between. There are 11 residues in the CDR3. This TCR was sampled from an adult who received the influenza vaccine. The source was CXCR5- memory CD4+ T cells sorted from blood, collected on the day of influenza vaccination. The chain employs TRBV20-1 and TRBJ1-3; D gene unclear. DNA for the CDR3: TGCAGTGCTAGAGTTGAAAACACCATATATTTT. This gives the protein CSARVENTIYF.